This TCR beta chain is drawn from a study of beta chain features in type 1 diabetes. The study, taken as a whole, reports: Moderately but significantly shorter TCRB CDR3s were found in Type 1 diabetes patients in all four CD4+ subsets.

The CDR3 is 14 residues long. The germline V gene has CDR1 MNHNY and CDR2 SVGAGI (reference sequence). Trimming pared 0 bases from V and 4 bases from J, leaving 7 bases between. This clone was counted at least ten times. What it recognizes is unknown. Sequencing targeted expressed TCRB transcripts, as all isolated RNA had been reverse transcribed. Sequenced by immunoSEQ multiplex PCR; TCRdb stores in-frame clones only, minus some. The sample has around 140,000 clones, about 13% seen once. Every donor had blood drawn once into heparin, roughly 100 mL on average. The source material was central memory CD4+ T cells from blood. The chain has TRBV6-6 and TRBJ2-1; D is ambiguous. This receptor was obtained from a man younger than 35 with type 1 diabetes. In DNA, the CDR3 is TGTGCCAGCAGTTACTCGTCGGTATACAATGAGCAGTTCTTC. It specifies CASSYSSVYNEQFF.